This is a list of T cell receptor beta chains from one sample in a study of blood T cells in healthy people across ages. TCRdb reprocessed the 5' RACE reads via MiXCR and lists one record per CDR3 protein. The repertoire holds 870,000 or so distinct CDR3 sequences, about 28% seen once, with approximately 15% in the top ten. The sample taken for sequencing was blood. The receptors come from a woman of 80 years or more in good health. Each CDR3 is given with its conserved first and last residue. A D gene is named only where the DNA matches it firmly. The size of a clone is reported for some rows only, either as once, few or many, or as a class for expanded clones.

CDR3aa | CDR3nt | abundance | len | v_gene | d_gene | j_gene
CSNLGREETQYF | TGCAGCAACCTAGGGAGGGAAGAGACCCAGTACTTC | NA | 12 | TRBV29-1 | TRBD2 | TRBJ2-5
CASSQVSQARSEGYTF | TGTGCCAGCAGTCAAGTTAGCCAGGCTAGATCAGAAGGCTACACCTTC | many | 16 | TRBV5-5 | NA | TRBJ1-2
CAGSPGQGGETQYF | TGTGCCGGCTCACCAGGACAGGGTGGGGAGACCCAGTACTTC | NA | 14 | TRBV18 | TRBD1 | TRBJ2-5
CASRLVGQLPNYGYTF | TGTGCCAGCCGCCTCGTAGGTCAGCTTCCTAACTATGGCTACACCTTC | many | 16 | TRBV7-2 | NA | TRBJ1-2
CASTSGTGGLYTF | TGTGCCAGCACCTCCGGGACAGGGGGCCTTTACACCTTC | many | 13 | TRBV6-6 | TRBD1 | TRBJ1-2
CASSQTGTVIYGYTF | TGTGCCAGCAGCCAAACCGGGACAGTAATCTATGGCTACACCTTC | once | 15 | TRBV12-3/TRBV12-4 | TRBD1 | TRBJ1-2
CATFLNEAFF | TGTGCCACCTTCCTGAATGAAGCTTTCTTT | many | 10 | TRBV28 | NA | TRBJ1-1
CSARHEPEIARGANYGYTF | TGCAGTGCTAGACATGAACCAGAGATCGCTCGGGGGGCCAACTATGGCTACACCTTC | many | 19 | TRBV20-1 | NA | TRBJ1-2
CASSQEASGRAKNIQYF | TGCGCCAGCAGCCAAGAAGCATCTGGCAGGGCCAAAAACATTCAGTACTTC | many | 17 | TRBV4-3 | NA | TRBJ2-4
CSAYTYEQYF | TGCAGTGCTTATACCTACGAGCAGTACTTC | many | 10 | TRBV20-1 | NA | TRBJ2-7
CASRDVGETQYF | TGTGCCAGCAGGGACGTGGGGGAGACCCAGTACTTC | few | 12 | TRBV7-2 | NA | TRBJ2-5
CASSLADRAGGCTF | TGCGCCAGCAGCTTGGCGGACAGGGCGGGTGGCTGCACCTTC | NA | 14 | TRBV5-1 | TRBD1 | TRBJ1-2
CASSTPYRNSGNTIYF | TGTGCCAGCAGCACCCCATACCGAAACTCTGGAAACACCATATATTTT | NA | 16 | TRBV7-2 | NA | TRBJ1-3
CASSPPTGSHEQFF | TGTGCCAGCTCACCACCGACAGGGAGTCATGAGCAGTTCTTC | few | 14 | TRBV18 | TRBD1 | TRBJ2-1
CSARDPGGPNEKLFF | TGCAGTGCTAGAGATCCAGGGGGGCCTAATGAAAAACTGTTTTTT | many | 15 | TRBV20-1 | TRBD1 | TRBJ1-4
CASSPGQGAPTEAFF | TGCGCCAGCAGCCCCGGACAGGGGGCGCCCACTGAAGCTTTCTTT | few | 15 | TRBV5-1 | TRBD1 | TRBJ1-1
CSVEKERSGPRTAFF | TGCAGCGTTGAAAAAGAGAGGTCGGGGCCAAGAACGGCTTTCTTT | NA | 15 | TRBV29-1 | NA | TRBJ1-1
CASRRLGGGQGTQYF | TGTGCCAGCAGGCGTCTAGGGGGGGGACAAGGGACCCAGTACTTC | few | 15 | TRBV6-5 | NA | TRBJ2-5
CASSRYKRTTDTQYF | TGTGCCAGCAGCCGTTATAAGCGGACCACAGATACGCAGTATTTT | NA | 15 | TRBV6-5 | NA | TRBJ2-3
CASSQGSGGPIYNEQFF | TGCGCCAGCAGCCAAGGTAGCGGGGGTCCTATCTACAATGAGCAGTTCTTC | NA | 17 | TRBV4-1 | TRBD2 | TRBJ2-1
CAISLDPTDTQYF | TGTGCCATCAGTTTAGACCCAACAGATACGCAGTATTTT | NA | 13 | TRBV10-3 | NA | TRBJ2-3
CAIRGTGDTDTQYF | TGTGCCATCAGGGGGACAGGGGACACAGATACGCAGTATTTT | NA | 14 | TRBV10-3 | TRBD1 | TRBJ2-3
CAASVGGGGSSYNEQFF | TGTGCCGCCAGTGTCGGCGGGGGGGGTTCTTCCTACAATGAGCAGTTCTTC | NA | 17 | TRBV24-1 | TRBD2 | TRBJ2-1
CASSPRRWNQPQHF | TGTGCCAGCAGTCCACGCAGGTGGAATCAGCCCCAGCATTTT | NA | 14 | TRBV28 | NA | TRBJ1-5
CASSPPGTVYNEQFF | TGTGCCAGCAGCCCCCCCGGGACAGTGTACAATGAGCAGTTCTTC | NA | 15 | TRBV7-9 | TRBD1 | TRBJ2-1
CSARGEGGQKQETQYF | TGCAGTGCTAGGGGGGAAGGGGGGCAAAAACAAGAGACCCAGTACTTC | many | 16 | TRBV20-1 | NA | TRBJ2-5
CSARDFRAGELFF | TGCAGTGCTAGAGATTTCAGGGCCGGGGAGCTGTTTTTT | NA | 13 | TRBV20-1 | NA | TRBJ2-2
CASSLVYVNEQFF | TGTGCCAGCAGCTTAGTTTACGTCAATGAGCAGTTCTTC | NA | 13 | TRBV7-2 | NA | TRBJ2-1
CASSLYGHMNTEAFF | TGTGCCAGCAGCTTATACGGACACATGAACACTGAAGCTTTCTTT | NA | 15 | TRBV7-2 | NA | TRBJ1-1
CSATRSAHSNYGYTF | TGCAGTGCTACCAGATCAGCCCACTCCAACTATGGCTACACCTTC | many | 15 | TRBV20-1 | NA | TRBJ1-2
CASSLVGKETQYF | TGCGCCAGCAGCTTGGTCGGGAAAGAGACCCAGTACTTC | NA | 13 | TRBV5-1 | NA | TRBJ2-5
CASSPSVANTGELFF | TGTGCCAGCAGCCCTAGCGTCGCGAACACCGGGGAGCTGTTTTTT | many | 15 | TRBV12-3/TRBV12-4 | NA | TRBJ2-2